A selection of T cell receptor beta chains follows, all from one sample in a study of T-cell memory formation after mild COVID-19. Each CDR3 protein gets one entry after TCRdb re-called the 5' RACE reads with MiXCR. The table lists more than 150,000 distinct CDR3 sequences, about 18% of them singletons. Sequencing used PBMCs or a T cell subset sorted from them (not recorded which). The receptors come from a man between 18 and 35 years old who had mild COVID-19 (a few samples of this study predate the infection). Cell type and time point are not known. Both conserved end residues are part of each CDR3. The size field is filled for only some rows; it gives once, few, many or a size class.

CASSSRPTGAGTEAFF | TRBJ1-1 | - | TRBV7-3
CASSQGGGSNYGYTF | TRBJ1-2 | - | TRBV4-2
CSARDLLNTEAFF | TRBJ1-1 | few | TRBV20-1
CASSPRRQATGEKLFF | TRBJ1-4 | few | TRBV2
CASSQAGKETQYF | TRBJ2-5 | - | TRBV4-3
CASSFPVQTQYF | TRBJ2-5 | few | TRBV28
CASSTRQGRDTEAFF | TRBJ1-1 | few | TRBV7-9
CASSLQGASPSGGYTF | TRBJ1-2 | few | TRBV7-8
CASRVRRNPKTLNTEAFF | TRBJ1-1 | few | TRBV6-2/TRBV6-3
CASSPDRARSTDTQYF | TRBJ2-3 | few | TRBV7-2
CASSLSPGTEELETQYF | TRBJ2-5 | few | TRBV5-1
CASSQTAGNTGELFF | TRBJ2-2 | few | TRBV5-1
CASSLGGGGSPNEQFF | TRBJ2-1 | - | TRBV11-3
CATSPASGANVLTF | TRBJ2-6 | - | TRBV24-1
CASSDLGQGVTDTQYF | TRBJ2-3 | few | TRBV9
CASRRLATSTDTQYF | TRBJ2-3 | - | TRBV7-2
CASSLGGTSLSEQYF | TRBJ2-7 | few | TRBV5-1
CASSPDRVHSPLHF | TRBJ1-6 | few | TRBV7-2
CASNRSGRPQHF | TRBJ1-5 | many | TRBV28
CASSRQGGETQYF | TRBJ2-5 | many | TRBV14
CASSLGALVETQYF | TRBJ2-5 | - | TRBV7-2
CASSSISGTQYF | TRBJ2-5 | few | TRBV7-9
CASSFTGRTEAFF | TRBJ1-1 | - | TRBV7-2
CASSYSGGKAFF | TRBJ1-1 | - | TRBV6-5
CASSLLGSNQPQHF | TRBJ1-5 | - | TRBV7-2
CASSQAILAGGLNEQFF | TRBJ2-1 | few | TRBV4-3
CASRGGQLNEKLFF | TRBJ1-4 | few | TRBV5-1
CASSSRGEGGYTF | TRBJ1-2 | few | TRBV6-5
CASSRGQSSYNEQFF | TRBJ2-1 | few | TRBV5-1
CASSTSASYNEQFF | TRBJ2-1 | - | TRBV7-3
CASSNQGEAGELFF | TRBJ2-2 | few | TRBV7-9
CASSHTGGTGTQYF | TRBJ2-3 | - | TRBV3-1
CATSDATGVGYTF | TRBJ1-2 | few | TRBV24-1
CANDGGGRGNTIYF | TRBJ1-3 | - | TRBV7-9
CASRLSDTQYF | TRBJ2-3 | - | TRBV6-5
CASSPGLETGAFF | TRBJ1-1 | few | TRBV18
CASSPGNQPQHF | TRBJ1-5 | - | TRBV7-9
CASSIRTGSSGANVLTF | TRBJ2-6 | - | TRBV5-1
CASSLLTDTQYF | TRBJ2-3 | few | TRBV5-1
CSVKTGDYGYTF | TRBJ1-2 | few | TRBV29-1
CSARIQGANYGYTF | TRBJ1-2 | - | TRBV20-1
CASSQSLRRLAYGYTF | TRBJ1-2 | many | TRBV4-3
CASSPPGLAKETQYF | TRBJ2-5 | few | TRBV3-1
CASIGTSTDTQYF | TRBJ2-3 | - | TRBV6-2/TRBV6-3
CSVGTGIQPQHF | TRBJ1-5 | - | TRBV29-1
CSAKIRGVGNQPQNF | TRBJ1-5 | few | TRBV20-1
CASSYSGTGNTEAFF | TRBJ1-1 | - | TRBV6-5
CASSFGGPQETQYF | TRBJ2-5 | - | TRBV5-1
CAISEKRGGADTQYF | TRBJ2-3 | - | TRBV10-3
CASSQEGPGASSGNTIYF | TRBJ1-3 | - | TRBV4-3
CASSRGVGLDNQPQHF | TRBJ1-5 | - | TRBV5-1
CASSVRDSKANEQFF | TRBJ2-1 | - | TRBV9
CSARNRDQPQHF | TRBJ1-5 | - | TRBV20-1
CASSLRQGSGLPPLHF | TRBJ1-6 | - | TRBV6-5
CSAPPAGYTGELFF | TRBJ2-2 | - | TRBV20-1
CASSLGTAQGAFF | TRBJ1-1 | - | TRBV7-9
CASSYVAGELFF | TRBJ2-2 | - | TRBV6-2/TRBV6-3
CASSSDRGIRTEAFF | TRBJ1-1 | - | TRBV18
CASSLGGSGLNTGELFF | TRBJ2-2 | few | TRBV5-1